This TCR beta chain is from a study of T cells after yellow fever vaccination. The wider study: Preparation of fractions with low cell numbers was performed using SMART-Seq v4 Ultra Low Input.

Germline loops: CDR1 SGHTA, CDR2 FQGNSA. This CDR3 spans 15 amino acids. With 4 bases clipped from V and 4 bases from J, the junction kept 7 bases outside the gene matches. Template switching by 5'RACE produced TCR cDNA, adding a universal primer site and UMIs. TCRdb called the 5' RACE reads again in MiXCR, with one record for every CDR3 protein. Of around 600,000 distinct CDR3 sequences in the sample, roughly an eighth are singletons; the top ten hold 15%. This clonotype was found a few times. The sequence was obtained from a man younger than 40 who received the YFV17D yellow fever vaccine. The chain carries TRBV7-2 and TRBJ1-5; 7 bases match TRBD1. The starting material was PBMCs, obtained on the day of the yellow fever booster vaccination. This CDR3 reads CASSSGDSGNQPQHF. For the CDR3, the DNA is TGTGCCAGCAGCTCCGGGGACAGCGGGAATCAGCCCCAGCATTTT.